This TCR beta chain was sequenced for a study of blood T cell repertoires in COVID-19. Across the study: Acute-phase and convalescent COVID-19 samples originated in the United States, Italy and Spain. Nucleic acid was either cDNA or gDNA, and it came from T cells, B-cell-depleted T cells, or PBMCs.

The CDR3 totals 14 residues. From germline, CDR1 is MDHEN and CDR2 SYDVKM. V was clipped by 3 bases and J by 3 bases, with 11 bases between them. Per the original methods: Nucleated cell counts were estimated from reference gene primer amplification. Sequenced by immunoSEQ multiplex PCR; TCRdb stores in-frame clones only, minus some. V and J calls and clone size follow that table, whereas D and trimming were derived from the DNA. Of around 100,000 clones in the sample, just under 85% were seen once. Sequencing was done on a sample of peripheral blood. This TCR derives from a man aged 35 to 55 with active or convalescent COVID-19. The gene calls are TRBV28 and TRBJ1-1; perhaps TRBD1 as D (6 bases). CDR3 coding DNA: TGTGCCAGCAGTTTGGGGGGGCGTTACACTGAAGCTTTCTTT. Protein product: CASSLGGRYTEAFF.